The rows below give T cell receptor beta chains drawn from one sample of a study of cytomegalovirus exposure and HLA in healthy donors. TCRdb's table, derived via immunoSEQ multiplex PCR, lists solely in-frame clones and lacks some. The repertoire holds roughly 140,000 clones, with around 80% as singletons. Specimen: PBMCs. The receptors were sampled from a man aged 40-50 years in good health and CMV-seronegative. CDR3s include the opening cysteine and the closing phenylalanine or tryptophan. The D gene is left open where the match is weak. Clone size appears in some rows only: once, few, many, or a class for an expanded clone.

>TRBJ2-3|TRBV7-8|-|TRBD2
TGTGCCAGCTGTCCCAGCGGGAAGACCACAGATACGCAGTATTTT
CASCPSGKTTDTQYF
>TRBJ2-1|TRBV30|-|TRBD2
TGTGCCTGGAGTGTAGGAGCGGGGCCCAACAATGAGCAGTTCTTC
CAWSVGAGPNNEQFF
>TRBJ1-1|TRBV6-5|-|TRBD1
TGTGCCAGCAGTTATGTGGAGACAGGGAGAGGTGAAGCTTTCTTT
CASSYVETGRGEAFF
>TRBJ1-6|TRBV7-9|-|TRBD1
TGTACCAGCAGTCAAACTCAGGGGGACAGGGCTTCACCCCTCCACTTT
CTSSQTQGDRASPLHF
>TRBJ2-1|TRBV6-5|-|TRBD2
TGTGCCAGCAGTTTTGTACTAGCGGGGGGCGACAATGAGCAGTTCTTC
CASSFVLAGGDNEQFF
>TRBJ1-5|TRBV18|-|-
TGTGCCAGCTCCCAGGGTAAAAGCAATCAGCCCCAGCATTTT
CASSQGKSNQPQHF
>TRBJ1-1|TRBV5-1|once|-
TGCGCCAGCAGCTCAAATACAGGGCTGAGGTACACTGAAGCTTTCTTT
CASSSNTGLRYTEAFF
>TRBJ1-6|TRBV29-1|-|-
TGCAGCGTTGGCAACAGGGATTCACCCCTCCACTTT
CSVGNRDSPLHF
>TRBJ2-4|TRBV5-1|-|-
TGCGCCAGCAGCTCCAATCAGGGGAATCGAGGGAACATTCAGTACTTC
CASSSNQGNRGNIQYF
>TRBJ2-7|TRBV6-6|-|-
TGTGCCAGCAGTAAATCCTCCGGGACAAACGTCTACGAGCAGTACTTC
CASSKSSGTNVYEQYF
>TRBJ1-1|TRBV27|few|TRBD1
TGTGCCAGCAGATTTGGGACAGGGGGGACTGAAGCTTTCTTT
CASRFGTGGTEAFF
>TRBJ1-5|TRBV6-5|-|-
TGTGCCAGCAGTTTCCAGGGTAGACAGCCCCAGCATTTT
CASSFQGRQPQHF
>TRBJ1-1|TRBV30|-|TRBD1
TGTGCCTGGAGTGTTACCGGGACAGGGGGCACTGAAGCTTTCTTT
CAWSVTGTGGTEAFF
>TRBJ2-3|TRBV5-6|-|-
TGTGCCAGCAGCCCGTCTGGGGGGACAGATACGCAGTATTTT
CASSPSGGTDTQYF
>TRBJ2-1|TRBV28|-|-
TGTGCCAGCAGTACTAGGACAGCCTACGCCGCGCAGTTCTTC
CASSTRTAYAAQFF
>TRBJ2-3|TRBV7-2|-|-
TGTGCCAGCAGCCGACTAGGCGCAGATACGCAGTATTTT
CASSRLGADTQYF
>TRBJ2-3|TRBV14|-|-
TGTGCCAGCAGCCAAGGGAGGCTTAGCACAGATACGCAGTATTTT
CASSQGRLSTDTQYF
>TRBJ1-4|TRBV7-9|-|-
TGTGCCAGCAGCTTCCGGACACCCCCGGAGGAAAAACTGTTTTTT
CASSFRTPPEEKLFF
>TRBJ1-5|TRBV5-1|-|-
TGCGCCAGCAGCTTAGGGGCAGGGACACATCAGCCCCAGCATTTT
CASSLGAGTHQPQHF
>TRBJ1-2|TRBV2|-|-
TGTGCCAGCAGTGAAGAAAGAAGGGAGGGCGGCTACACCTTC
CASSEERREGGYTF
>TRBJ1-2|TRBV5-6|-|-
TGTGCCAGCAGCTTGGCTAGGCAGACCCTCTATGGCTACACCTTC
CASSLARQTLYGYTF
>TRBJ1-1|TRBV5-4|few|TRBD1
TGTGCCAGCAGCGACCTTCAGGGGGCCGGCACTGAAGCTTTCTTT
CASSDLQGAGTEAFF
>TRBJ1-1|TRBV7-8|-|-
TGTGCCAGCAGCTTAGCAGCAGGGCCGAACACTGAAGCTTTCTTT
CASSLAAGPNTEAFF
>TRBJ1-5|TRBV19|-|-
TGTGCCAGTAGTATCTACCTGAATCAGCCCCAGCATTTT
CASSIYLNQPQHF
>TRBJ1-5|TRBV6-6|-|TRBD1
TGTGCCAGCAGTAACCCGGGACAGACGAATCAGCCCCAGCATTTT
CASSNPGQTNQPQHF
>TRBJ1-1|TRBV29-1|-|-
TGCGGCTCTCGGAGGATGAACACTGAAGCTTTCTTT
CGSRRMNTEAFF
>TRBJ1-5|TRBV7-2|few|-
TGTGCCAGCAGCCCCAACAGGGTTGATCAGCCCCAGCATTTT
CASSPNRVDQPQHF
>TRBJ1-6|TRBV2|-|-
TGTGCCAGCAGTGAAGCGCGGGATTCACCCCTCCACTTT
CASSEARDSPLHF
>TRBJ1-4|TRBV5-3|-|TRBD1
TGTGCCAGCCCTCTGGCGGACAGGTTAAATGCAACTAATGAAAAACTGTTTTTT
CASPLADRLNATNEKLFF
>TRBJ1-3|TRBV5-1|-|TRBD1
TGCGCCAGCAGCACTCGGACAGGTGGCTCTGGAAACACCATATATTTT
CASSTRTGGSGNTIYF
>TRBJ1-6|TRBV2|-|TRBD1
TGTGCCAGCAGTGAAAGGGACAGGGCATATTCACCCCTCCACTTT
CASSERDRAYSPLHF
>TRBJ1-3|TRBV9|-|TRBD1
TGTGCCAGCAGCGGCGGGACAGTGGGAGGAAACACCATATATTTT
CASSGGTVGGNTIYF
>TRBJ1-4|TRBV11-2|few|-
TGTGCCAGCAGCTTAGACCCGGGATCCGAAAAACTGTTTTTT
CASSLDPGSEKLFF
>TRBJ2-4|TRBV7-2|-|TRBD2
TGTGCCAGCAGCAACCAGCGGGACCTAGCCAAAAACATTCAGTACTTC
CASSNQRDLAKNIQYF
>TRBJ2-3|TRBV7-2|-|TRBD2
TGTGCCAGCAGCCTTGCTAGCGGGGGGGTAGATACGCAGTATTTT
CASSLASGGVDTQYF
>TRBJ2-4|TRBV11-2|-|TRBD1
TGTGCCAGCAGCCCCCGACAGGGGAAAAACATTCAGTACTTC
CASSPRQGKNIQYF
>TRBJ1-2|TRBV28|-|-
TGTGCCAGCAGGGGGACAACTCTCTACACCTTC
CASRGTTLYTF
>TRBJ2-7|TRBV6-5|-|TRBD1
TGTGCCAGCAGTTGGGGACAGCACTACGAGCAGTACTTC
CASSWGQHYEQYF
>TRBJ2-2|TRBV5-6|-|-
TGTGCCAGCAGCTTCACGGACAGACTCACCGGGGAGCTGTTTTTT
CASSFTDRLTGELFF
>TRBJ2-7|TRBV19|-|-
TGTGCCAGTAGTCAGGACAGTCACGGGCAGTACTTC
CASSQDSHGQYF
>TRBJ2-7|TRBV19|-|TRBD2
TGTGCCAGTAGTATAGGCAGCGGGGGGTCCTACGAGCAGTACTTC
CASSIGSGGSYEQYF
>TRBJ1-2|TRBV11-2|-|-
TGTGCCAGCAGCTTAGAAACAGGGACCAACTATGGCTACACCTTC
CASSLETGTNYGYTF
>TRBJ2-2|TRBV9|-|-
TGTGCCAGCAGCGTAGGAACGGGGTTAAACACCGGGGAGCTGTTTTTT
CASSVGTGLNTGELFF
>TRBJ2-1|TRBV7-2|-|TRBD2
TGTGCCAGCAGCTACCGCGGACTAGCGGGGGCCAATGAGCAGTTCTTC
CASSYRGLAGANEQFF